The present T cell receptor beta chain was sequenced within a study of blood T cells in healthy people across ages. Study-wide findings and caveats: The fall in TCR beta diversity per million T cells was roughly linear with age. One million T cells yielded diversity estimates that were considered underestimates.

The authors ran a second PCR of roughly 6 to 12 cycles using a sample-barcoded 5' primer and a J-beta primer mix. TCRdb reanalysed the 5' RACE reads using MiXCR and keeps one entry per CDR3 protein. The table includes roughly 1.4 million distinct CDR3 sequences, roughly 59% detected once. V was clipped by 5 bases and J by 4 bases, with 14 bases between them. Germline lookup yields CDR1 SGHTA and CDR2 FQGNSA. The CDR3 has 14 residues. Note on this clonotype: Its specificity is not known.

J is TRBJ1-2 and V is TRBV7-2; the D is unclear. Sequencing input: blood. The sequence derives from a young man in good health. CDR3 nucleotide sequence: TGTGCCAGCAGCCGAGGGCCTACGAGCTATGGCTACACCTTC. It specifies CASSRGPTSYGYTF. Complete variable domain (other parts from reference TRBV7-2 and TRBJ1-2): GAGVSQSPSNKVTEKGKDVELRCDPISGHTALYWYRQSLGQGLEFLIYFQGNSAPDKSGLPSDRFSAERTGGSVSTLTIQRTQQEDSAVYLCASSRGPTSYGYTFGSGTRLTVV.